This TCR beta chain was profiled in a study of blood T cell repertoires in COVID-19. Sequenced by immunoSEQ multiplex PCR; TCRdb stores in-frame clones only, minus some. The sample consists of around 450,000 clones, about 89% of them appearing once. V was pared by 5 bases and J by 5 bases, with 7 bases of the junction left unmatched. Germline V gene lookup returns CDR1 SEHNR and CDR2 FQNEAQ (reference sequence). CDR3 size: 14 residues. The rearrangement links TRBV7-9 to TRBJ2-5; 8 bases fit TRBD2. Sequenced: peripheral blood. This clonotype was obtained from a woman in her thirties with acute or convalescent COVID-19. CDR3 loop: CASSHGGARETQYF. DNA of the CDR3: TGTGCCAGCAGCCACGGGGGGGCGAGGGAGACCCAGTACTTC.